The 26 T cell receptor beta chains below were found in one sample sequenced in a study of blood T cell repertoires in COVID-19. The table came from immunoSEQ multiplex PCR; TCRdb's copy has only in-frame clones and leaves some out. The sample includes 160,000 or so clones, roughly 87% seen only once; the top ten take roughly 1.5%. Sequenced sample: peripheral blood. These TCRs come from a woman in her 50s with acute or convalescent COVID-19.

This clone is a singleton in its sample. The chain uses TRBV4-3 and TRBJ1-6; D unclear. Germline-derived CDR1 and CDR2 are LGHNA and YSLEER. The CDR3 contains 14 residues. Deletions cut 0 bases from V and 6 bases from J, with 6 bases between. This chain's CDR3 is CASSQEAVNSPLHF. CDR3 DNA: TGCGCCAGCAGCCAAGAAGCCGTTAATTCACCCCTCCACTTT.

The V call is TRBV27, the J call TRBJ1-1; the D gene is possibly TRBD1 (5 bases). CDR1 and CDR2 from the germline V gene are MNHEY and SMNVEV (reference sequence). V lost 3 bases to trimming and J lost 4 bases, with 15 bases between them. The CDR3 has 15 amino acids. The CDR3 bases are TGTGCCAGCAGTTTGTCAGGGTCTTTGGGCACTGAAGCTTTCTTT. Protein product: CASSLSGSLGTEAFF.

The CDR3 protein is CASSLLGLRELFF. DNA for the CDR3: TGTGCCAGTAGTCTCCTAGGCCTCCGGGAGCTGTTTTTT. The rearrangement links TRBV19 to TRBJ2-2; D not resolved. From germline, CDR1 is LNHDA and CDR2 SQIVND (reference sequence). With 5 bases removed from V and 9 bases from J, the gap between germline ends came to 13 bases. CDR3 length equals 13 residues.

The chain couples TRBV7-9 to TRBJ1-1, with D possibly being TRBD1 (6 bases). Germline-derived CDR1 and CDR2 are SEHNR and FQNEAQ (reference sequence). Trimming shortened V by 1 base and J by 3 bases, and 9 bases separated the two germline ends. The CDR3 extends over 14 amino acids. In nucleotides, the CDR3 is TGTGCCAGCAGCTTAGAGACAGGCTACACTGAAGCTTTCTTT. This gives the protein CASSLETGYTEAFF.

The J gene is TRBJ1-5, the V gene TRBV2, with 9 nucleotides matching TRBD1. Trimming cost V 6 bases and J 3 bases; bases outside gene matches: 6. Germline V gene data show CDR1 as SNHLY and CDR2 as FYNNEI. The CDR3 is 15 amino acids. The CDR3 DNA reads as TGTGCCAGCAGACGGACAGGGGCGACCAATCAGCCCCAGCATTTT. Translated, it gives CASRRTGATNQPQHF.

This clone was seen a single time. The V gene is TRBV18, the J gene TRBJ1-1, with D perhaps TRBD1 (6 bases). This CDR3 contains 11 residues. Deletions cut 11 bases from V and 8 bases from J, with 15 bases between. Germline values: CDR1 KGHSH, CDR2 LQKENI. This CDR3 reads CAVSRGGEAFF. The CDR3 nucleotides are TGTGCCGTATCCAGGGGTGGGGAAGCTTTCTTT.

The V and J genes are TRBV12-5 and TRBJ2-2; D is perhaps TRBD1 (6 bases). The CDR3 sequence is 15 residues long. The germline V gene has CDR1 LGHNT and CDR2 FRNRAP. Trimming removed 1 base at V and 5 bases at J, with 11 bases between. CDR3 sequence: CASGLGIRGTGELFF. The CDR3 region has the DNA TGTGCTAGTGGTTTGGGGATTAGGGGGACCGGGGAGCTGTTTTTT. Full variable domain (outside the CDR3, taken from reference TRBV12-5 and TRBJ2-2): DARVTQTPRHKVTEMGQEVTMRCQPILGHNTVFWYRQTMMQGLELLAYFRNRAPLDDSGMPKDRFSAEMPDATLATLKIQPSEPRDSAVYFCASGLGIRGTGELFFGEGSRLTVL.

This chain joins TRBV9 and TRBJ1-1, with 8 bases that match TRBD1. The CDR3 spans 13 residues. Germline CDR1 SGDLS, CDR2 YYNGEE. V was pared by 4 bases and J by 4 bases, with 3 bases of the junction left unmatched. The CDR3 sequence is CASSRTGTTEAFF. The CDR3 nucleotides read TGTGCCAGCAGCCGGACAGGGACCACTGAAGCTTTCTTT.

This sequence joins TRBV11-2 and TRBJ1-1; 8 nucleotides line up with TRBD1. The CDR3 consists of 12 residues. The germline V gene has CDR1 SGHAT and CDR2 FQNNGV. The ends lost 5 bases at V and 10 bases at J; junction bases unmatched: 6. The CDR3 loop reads CASSPGQGRAFF. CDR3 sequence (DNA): TGTGCCAGCAGCCCAGGACAGGGAAGAGCTTTCTTT. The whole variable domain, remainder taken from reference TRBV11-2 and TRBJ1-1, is EAGVAQSPRYKIIEKRQSVAFWCNPISGHATLYWYQQILGQGPKLLIQFQNNGVVDDSQLPKDRFSAERLKGVDSTLKIQPAKLEDSAVYLCASSPGQGRAFFGQGTRLTVV.

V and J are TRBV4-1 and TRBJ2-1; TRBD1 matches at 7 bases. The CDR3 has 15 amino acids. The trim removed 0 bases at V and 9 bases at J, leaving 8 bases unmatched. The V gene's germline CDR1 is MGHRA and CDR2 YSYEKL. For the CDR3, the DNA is TGCGCCAGCAGCCAAGATGAGGGGGCCCGGAGTGAGCAGTTCTTC. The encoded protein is CASSQDEGARSEQFF.

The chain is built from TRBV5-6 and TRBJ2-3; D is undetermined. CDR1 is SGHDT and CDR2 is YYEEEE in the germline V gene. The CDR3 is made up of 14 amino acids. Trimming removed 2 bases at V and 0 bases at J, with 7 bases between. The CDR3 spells CASSFETSTDTQYF. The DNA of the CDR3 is TGTGCCAGCAGCTTTGAGACAAGCACAGATACGCAGTATTTT.

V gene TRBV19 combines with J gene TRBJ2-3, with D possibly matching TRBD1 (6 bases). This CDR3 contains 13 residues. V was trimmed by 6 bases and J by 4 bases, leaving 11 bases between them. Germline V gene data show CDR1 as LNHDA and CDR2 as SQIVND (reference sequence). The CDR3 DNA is TGTGCCAGTAGGAACAGGGAAGCAGATACGCAGTATTTT. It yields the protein CASRNREADTQYF.

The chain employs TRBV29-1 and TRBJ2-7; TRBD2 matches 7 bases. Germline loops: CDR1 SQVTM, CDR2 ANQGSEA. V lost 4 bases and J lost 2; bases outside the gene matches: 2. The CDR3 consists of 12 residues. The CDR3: CSVVGGTYEQYF. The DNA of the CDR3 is TGCAGCGTTGTCGGGGGGACCTACGAGCAGTACTTC.

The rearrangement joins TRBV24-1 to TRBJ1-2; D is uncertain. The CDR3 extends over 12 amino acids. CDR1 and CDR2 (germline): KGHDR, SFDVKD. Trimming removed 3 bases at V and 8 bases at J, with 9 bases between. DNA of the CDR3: TGTGCCACCAGTGATACCCAACAGGGCTACACCTTC. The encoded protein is CATSDTQQGYTF.

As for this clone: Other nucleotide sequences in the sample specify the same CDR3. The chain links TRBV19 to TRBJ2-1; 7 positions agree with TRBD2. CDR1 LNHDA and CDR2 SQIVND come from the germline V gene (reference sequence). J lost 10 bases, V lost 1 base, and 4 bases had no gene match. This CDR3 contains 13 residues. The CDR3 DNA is TGTGCCAGTAGTATAGGAGGGAGGGGCGAGCAGTTCTTC. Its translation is CASSIGGRGEQFF.

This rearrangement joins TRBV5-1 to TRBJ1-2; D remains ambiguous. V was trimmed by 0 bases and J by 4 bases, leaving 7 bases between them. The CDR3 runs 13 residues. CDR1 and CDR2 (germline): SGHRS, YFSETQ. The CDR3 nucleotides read TGCGCCAGCAGCTTGGACTTCACCTATGGCTACACCTTC. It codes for CASSLDFTYGYTF.

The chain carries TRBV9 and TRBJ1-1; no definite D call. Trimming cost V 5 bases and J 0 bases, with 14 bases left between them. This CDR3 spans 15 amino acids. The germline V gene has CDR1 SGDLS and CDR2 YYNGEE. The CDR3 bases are TGTGCCAGCAGTGTGGCCCCAACGTTGAACACTGAAGCTTTCTTT. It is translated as CASSVAPTLNTEAFF. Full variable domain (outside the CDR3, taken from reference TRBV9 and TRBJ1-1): DSGVTQTPKHLITATGQRVTLRCSPRSGDLSVYWYQQSLDQGLQFLIQYYNGEERAKGNILERFSAQQFPDLHSELNLSSLELGDSALYFCASSVAPTLNTEAFFGQGTRLTVV.

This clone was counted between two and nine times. In nucleotides, the CDR3 is TGTGCCAGCTCACCGGAATATGGGGCTGTGGAGCAGTACTTC. Its protein is CASSPEYGAVEQYF. The chain carries TRBV18 and TRBJ2-7; D is possibly TRBD1 (5 bases). The V end lost 3 bases, the J end lost 7 bases, and 16 bases lay between the germline ends. This CDR3 has 14 amino acids. Germline CDR1 KGHSH, CDR2 LQKENI.

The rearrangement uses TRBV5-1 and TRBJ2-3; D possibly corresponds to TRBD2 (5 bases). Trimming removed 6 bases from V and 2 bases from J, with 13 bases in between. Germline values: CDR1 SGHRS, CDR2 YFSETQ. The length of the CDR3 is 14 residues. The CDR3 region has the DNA TGCGCCAGCATGAGAAGCGGTTACACAGATACGCAGTATTTT. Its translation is CASMRSGYTDTQYF.

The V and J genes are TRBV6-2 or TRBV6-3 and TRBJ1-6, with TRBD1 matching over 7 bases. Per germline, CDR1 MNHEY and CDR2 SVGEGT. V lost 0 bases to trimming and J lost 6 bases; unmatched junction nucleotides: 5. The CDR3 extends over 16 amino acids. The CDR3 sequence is CASSYSKPGGNSPLHF. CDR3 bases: TGTGCCAGCAGTTACTCGAAGCCAGGGGGTAATTCACCCCTCCACTTT.

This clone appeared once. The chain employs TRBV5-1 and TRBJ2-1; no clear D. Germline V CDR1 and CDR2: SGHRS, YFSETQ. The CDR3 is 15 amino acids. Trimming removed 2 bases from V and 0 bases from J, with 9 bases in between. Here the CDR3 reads CASSFPGISYNEQFF. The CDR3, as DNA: TGCGCCAGCAGCTTTCCGGGTATCTCCTACAATGAGCAGTTCTTC.

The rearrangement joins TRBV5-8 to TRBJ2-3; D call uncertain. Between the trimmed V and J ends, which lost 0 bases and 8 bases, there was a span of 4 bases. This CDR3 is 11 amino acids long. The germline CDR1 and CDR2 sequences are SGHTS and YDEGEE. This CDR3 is CASSLAGTQYF. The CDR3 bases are TGTGCCAGCAGCTTGGCGGGTACGCAGTATTTT.

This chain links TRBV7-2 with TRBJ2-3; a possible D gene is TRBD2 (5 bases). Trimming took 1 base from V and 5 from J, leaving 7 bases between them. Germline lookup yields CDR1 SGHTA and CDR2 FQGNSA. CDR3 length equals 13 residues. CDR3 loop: CASSLGRRDTQYF. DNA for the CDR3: TGTGCCAGCAGCTTAGGGAGGAGAGATACGCAGTATTTT.

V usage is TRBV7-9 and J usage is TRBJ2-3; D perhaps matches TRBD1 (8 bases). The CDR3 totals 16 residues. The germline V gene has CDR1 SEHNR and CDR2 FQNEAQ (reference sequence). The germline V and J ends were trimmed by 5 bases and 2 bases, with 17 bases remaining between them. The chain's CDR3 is CASSPDRGGDTDTQYF. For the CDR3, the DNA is TGTGCCAGCAGCCCCGACAGGGGAGGGGACACAGATACGCAGTATTTT. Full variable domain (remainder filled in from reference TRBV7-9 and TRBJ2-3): DTGVSQNPRHKITKRGQNVTFRCDPISEHNRLYWYRQTLGQGPEFLTYFQNEAQLEKSRLLSDRFSAERPKGSFSTLEIQRTEQGDSAMYLCASSPDRGGDTDTQYFGPGTRLTVL.

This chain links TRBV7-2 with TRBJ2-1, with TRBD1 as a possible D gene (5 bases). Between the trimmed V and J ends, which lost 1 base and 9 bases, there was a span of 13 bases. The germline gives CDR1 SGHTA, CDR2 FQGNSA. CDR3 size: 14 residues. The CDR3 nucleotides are TGTGCCAGCAGCTTAGGACAGCTTCTGGGTGAGCAGTTCTTC. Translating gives CASSLGQLLGEQFF.

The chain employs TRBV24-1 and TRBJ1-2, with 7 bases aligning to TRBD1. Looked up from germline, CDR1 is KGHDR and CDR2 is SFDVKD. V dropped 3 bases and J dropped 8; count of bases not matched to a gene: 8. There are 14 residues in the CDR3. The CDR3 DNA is TGTGCCACCAGTGATGCAACGACAGGGTTAGGCTACACCTTC. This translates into CATSDATTGLGYTF.